The clone carrying this T cell receptor beta chain occurred a few times. Its cognate antigen is unknown. A much larger clone sits a single nucleotide away, making a read error possible. The time point is: sample taken at primary tumor resection. Without sorting, whole RNA was sequenced from tumor, nontumor lung or frozen PBMC. A total of approximately 70 untreated early-stage non-small cell lung cancer patients served as donors. TCRdb re-called the 5' RACE reads through MiXCR, storing one row per CDR3 protein. The sample carries around 48,000 distinct CDR3 sequences, approximately 5% recorded once. This record belongs to a study of spatial heterogeneity in lung cancer. Study-wide context: The count of detected beta-chain sequences consistently exceeded that of alpha-chain sequences. Study conclusions and caveats: Whereas they appeared in blood less at follow-up, ubiquitous expanded tumor TCRs appeared there more at resection.

CDR1 is SGHRS, CDR2 YFSETQ, per germline. The CDR3 is 15 residues long. This rearrangement joins TRBV5-1 to TRBJ2-3, with D possibly TRBD2 on 6 matching bases. This specimen consisted of PBMCs, obtained at surgery. The receptor's source is a male donor with early-stage non-small cell lung cancer. CDR3 DNA sequence: TGCACCAGCAGCGTCGCGGGATATAGCACAGATACGCAGTATTTT. Translated, it gives CTSSVAGYSTDTQYF.